This T cell receptor (beta chain) was identified during a study of cytomegalovirus exposure and HLA in healthy donors. The primer mix had 60 Vbeta and 13 Jbeta primers. Profiling relied on immunoSEQ multiplex PCR, and the TCRdb table lists in-frame clones only, not all of them. This sample contains roughly 120,000 clones. This receptor was obtained from a man aged 18 to 35 in good health and CMV-seronegative. The specimen sequenced was PBMCs.

CDR3 DNA: TGTGCCAGCAGCTCCCCCAGGGAAGCCTATGGCTACACCTTC. Translation: CASSSPREAYGYTF. This chain joins TRBV5-4 and TRBJ1-2; possibly TRBD1 for D (5 bases). Germline V gene lookup returns CDR1 SGHNT and CDR2 YYREEE (reference sequence). V was clipped by 3 bases and J by 4 bases, with 13 bases between them. The CDR3 length is 14 residues.